A selection of T cell receptor beta chains follows, all from one sample in a study of cytomegalovirus exposure and HLA in healthy donors. The table came from immunoSEQ multiplex PCR; TCRdb's copy has only in-frame clones and leaves some out. The table shows 310,000 or so clones, with around 90% occurring only once. The sample was PBMCs. Every receptor here comes from a woman aged 18-29 years in good health and CMV-seronegative. Each CDR3 is given with its conserved first and last residue. The D gene is left open where the match is weak.

D: TRBD1
V: TRBV28
J: TRBJ1-6
CDR3: CASSLWRGQVNNSPLHF

D: NA
V: TRBV5-4
J: TRBJ2-1
CDR3: CASSGGGAEQFF

D: TRBD1
V: TRBV5-1
J: TRBJ2-7
CDR3: CASRGQGASYEQYF

D: NA
V: TRBV29-1
J: TRBJ1-6
CDR3: CSVSSSYNSPLHF

D: NA
V: TRBV7-9
J: TRBJ1-2
CDR3: CASSLVPLYGYTF

D: TRBD2
V: TRBV5-6
J: NA
CDR3: CASSRTSGEQYF

D: NA
V: TRBV11-2
J: TRBJ1-2
CDR3: CASSLQGTGYTF

D: TRBD1
V: TRBV25-1
J: TRBJ1-2
CDR3: CASSDGPTGGERGYTF

D: TRBD1
V: TRBV5-1
J: TRBJ1-1
CDR3: CASSLLSAGTGMRNTEAFF

D: TRBD1
V: TRBV5-5
J: TRBJ1-1
CDR3: CASSLSTGTANTEAFF

D: NA
V: TRBV10-3
J: TRBJ2-5
CDR3: CAISGSQETQYF

D: NA
V: TRBV12-5
J: TRBJ1-2
CDR3: CASGLVEGHPPGYTF

D: TRBD2
V: TRBV5-6
J: TRBJ2-3
CDR3: CASSSVTGGITDTQYF

D: TRBD2
V: TRBV7-8
J: TRBJ2-5
CDR3: CASTHWSGEETQYF

D: NA
V: TRBV7-3
J: TRBJ2-3
CDR3: CASSPLTGLNTDTQYF

D: NA
V: TRBV11-1
J: TRBJ1-1
CDR3: CASSLVPGQNDMNTEAFF

D: NA
V: TRBV6-5
J: TRBJ2-7
CDR3: CASSVAGAYEQYF

D: TRBD2
V: TRBV9
J: TRBJ2-7
CDR3: CASGAGLAGIYEQYF

D: NA
V: TRBV6-1
J: TRBJ2-7
CDR3: CASSEVGTYEQYF

D: TRBD1
V: TRBV28
J: TRBJ1-4
CDR3: CASSTGTGATNEKLFF

D: NA
V: TRBV27
J: TRBJ1-2
CDR3: CASSFAGNYGYTF

D: NA
V: TRBV6-1
J: TRBJ1-1
CDR3: CASSEPTGRYTEAFF

D: NA
V: TRBV10-3
J: TRBJ2-5
CDR3: CAISEGGHSRELGMQETQYF

D: NA
V: TRBV25-1
J: NA
CDR3: CASSGSYEQYF

D: NA
V: TRBV12-2
J: TRBJ1-6
CDR3: CASRLLDTYSARDSPLHF

D: TRBD1
V: TRBV25-1
J: TRBJ1-2
CDR3: CASSVDGLGFDRGHGYTF

D: NA
V: TRBV10-3
J: TRBJ1-2
CDR3: CAISDPGNNYGYTF

D: NA
V: TRBV30
J: TRBJ2-3
CDR3: CAWSVKGGTDTQYF

D: TRBD1
V: TRBV7-9
J: TRBJ1-2
CDR3: CASSPSRQGAEFGYTF

D: NA
V: TRBV7-8
J: TRBJ1-2
CDR3: CASSLGRISLGYGYTF

D: TRBD2
V: TRBV5-1
J: TRBJ2-3
CDR3: CASSLVASGGPTDTQYF

D: NA
V: TRBV29-1
J: TRBJ1-1
CDR3: CSVVQGNTEAFF

D: NA
V: TRBV4-1
J: TRBJ2-7
CDR3: CASSYASGPSYEQYF

D: NA
V: TRBV7-9
J: TRBJ1-5
CDR3: CSSSGGGGPQHF

D: NA
V: TRBV19
J: TRBJ2-7
CDR3: CASRARSSYEQYF

D: NA
V: TRBV7-3
J: TRBJ2-2
CDR3: CASSLTGGAGTGELFF

D: TRBD1
V: TRBV6-5
J: TRBJ2-1
CDR3: CASSPAGTGFNEQFF

D: NA
V: TRBV6-1
J: TRBJ2-7
CDR3: CASSGPPLPYEQYF

D: NA
V: TRBV19
J: TRBJ2-3
CDR3: CASRDGVTTDTQYF

D: NA
V: TRBV13
J: TRBJ2-7
CDR3: CASSLWGGPATYEQYF

D: NA
V: TRBV5-1
J: TRBJ1-1
CDR3: CASSLGGVNTEAFF

D: TRBD1
V: TRBV9
J: TRBJ1-2
CDR3: CASSAMTGGGYYGYTF

D: NA
V: TRBV6-6
J: TRBJ1-6
CDR3: CASRRGGGSPLHF

D: TRBD2
V: TRBV6-1
J: TRBJ2-7
CDR3: CASKLAGALGYEQYF

D: TRBD1
V: TRBV6-4
J: TRBJ2-6
CDR3: CASSEGTGGVSGANVLTF

D: TRBD2
V: TRBV10-3
J: TRBJ2-7
CDR3: CATTGGGRTYEQYF

D: NA
V: TRBV5-4
J: TRBJ1-1
CDR3: CASSTFTANTEAFF

D: TRBD2
V: TRBV7-9
J: TRBJ2-3
CDR3: CASSSGWLAGVTDTQYF

D: TRBD2
V: TRBV7-3
J: TRBJ2-1
CDR3: CASSTSGGFSSYNEQFF

D: TRBD1
V: TRBV6-5
J: TRBJ2-7
CDR3: CASSYSRRAGGYEQYF